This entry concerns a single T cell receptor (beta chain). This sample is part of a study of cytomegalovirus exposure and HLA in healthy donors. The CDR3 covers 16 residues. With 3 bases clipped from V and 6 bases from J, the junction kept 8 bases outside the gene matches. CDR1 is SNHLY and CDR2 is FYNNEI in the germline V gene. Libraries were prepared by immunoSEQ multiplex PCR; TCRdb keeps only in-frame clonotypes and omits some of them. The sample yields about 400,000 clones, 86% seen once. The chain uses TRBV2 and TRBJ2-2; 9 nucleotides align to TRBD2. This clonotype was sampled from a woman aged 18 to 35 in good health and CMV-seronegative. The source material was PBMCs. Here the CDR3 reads CASSDAGGPLAGELFF. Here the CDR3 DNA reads TGTGCCAGCAGTGACGCGGGAGGGCCTCTGGCCGGGGAGCTGTTTTTT.